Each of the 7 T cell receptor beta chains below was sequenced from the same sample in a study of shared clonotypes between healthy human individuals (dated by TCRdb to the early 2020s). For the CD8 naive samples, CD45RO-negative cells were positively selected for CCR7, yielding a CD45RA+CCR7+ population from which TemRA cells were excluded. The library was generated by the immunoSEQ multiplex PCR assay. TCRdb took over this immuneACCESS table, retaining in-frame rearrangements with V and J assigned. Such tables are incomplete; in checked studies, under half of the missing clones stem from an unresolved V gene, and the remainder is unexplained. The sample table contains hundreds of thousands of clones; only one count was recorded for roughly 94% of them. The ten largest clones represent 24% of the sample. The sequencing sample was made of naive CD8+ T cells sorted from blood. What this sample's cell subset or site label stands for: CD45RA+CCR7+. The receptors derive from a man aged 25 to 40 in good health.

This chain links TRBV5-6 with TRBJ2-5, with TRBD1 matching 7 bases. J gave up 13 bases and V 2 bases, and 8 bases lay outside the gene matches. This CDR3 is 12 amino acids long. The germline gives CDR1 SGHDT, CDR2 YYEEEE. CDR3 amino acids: CASSFTSDRLYF. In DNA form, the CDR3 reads TGTGCCAGCAGCTTTACCTCGGACAGGCTGTACTTC.

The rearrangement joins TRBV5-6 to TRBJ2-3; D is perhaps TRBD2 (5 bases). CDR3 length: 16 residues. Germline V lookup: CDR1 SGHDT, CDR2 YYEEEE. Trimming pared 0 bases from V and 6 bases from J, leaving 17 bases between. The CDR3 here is CASSLANVRVRDTQYF. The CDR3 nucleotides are TGTGCCAGCAGCTTGGCCAATGTGAGGGTTCGGGATACGCAGTATTTT.

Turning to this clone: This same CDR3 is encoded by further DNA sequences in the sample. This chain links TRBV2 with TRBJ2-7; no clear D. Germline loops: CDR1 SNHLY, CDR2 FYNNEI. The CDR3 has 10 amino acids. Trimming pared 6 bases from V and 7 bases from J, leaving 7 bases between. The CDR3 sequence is CASSGREQYF. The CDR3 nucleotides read TGTGCCAGCAGCGGCCGAGAGCAGTACTTC.

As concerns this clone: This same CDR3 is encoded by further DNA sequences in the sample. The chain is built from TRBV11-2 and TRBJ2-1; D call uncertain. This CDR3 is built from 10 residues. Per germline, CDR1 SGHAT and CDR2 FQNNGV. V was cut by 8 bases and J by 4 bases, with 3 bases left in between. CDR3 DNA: TGTGCCAGCGCGTACAATGAGCAGTTCTTC. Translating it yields CASAYNEQFF.

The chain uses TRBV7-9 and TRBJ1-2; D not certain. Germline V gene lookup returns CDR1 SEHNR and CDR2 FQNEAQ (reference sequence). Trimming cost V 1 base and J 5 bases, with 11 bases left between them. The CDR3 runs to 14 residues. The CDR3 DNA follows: TGTGCCAGCAGCTTAGGAGCTGGGAGGTATGGCTACACCTTC. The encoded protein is CASSLGAGRYGYTF.

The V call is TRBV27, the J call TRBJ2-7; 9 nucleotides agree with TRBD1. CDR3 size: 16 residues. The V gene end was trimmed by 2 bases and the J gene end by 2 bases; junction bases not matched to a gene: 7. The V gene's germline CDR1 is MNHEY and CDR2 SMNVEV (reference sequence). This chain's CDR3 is CASSLMVGTGTYEQYF. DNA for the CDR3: TGTGCCAGCAGTTTAATGGTTGGGACAGGGACCTACGAGCAGTACTTC.

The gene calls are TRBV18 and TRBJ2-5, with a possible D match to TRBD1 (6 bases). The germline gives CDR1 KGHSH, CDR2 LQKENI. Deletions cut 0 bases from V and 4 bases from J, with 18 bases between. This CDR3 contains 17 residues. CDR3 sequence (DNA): TGTGCCAGCTCACCACCGCCTGGGACAAGAGAAAGAGAGACCCAGTACTTC. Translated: CASSPPPGTRERETQYF.